The clone carrying this TCR beta chain was observed once. The sample originates from a study of cytomegalovirus exposure and HLA in healthy donors. The CDR3 is 13 amino acids. Trimming took off 5 bases at V and 2 bases at J, with 9 bases between the two ends. Germline V lookup: CDR1 SEHNR, CDR2 FQNEAQ (reference sequence). This cohort consisted of healthy bone marrow donors. In the PCR, 60 Vbeta and 13 Jbeta primers were used. Assay: immunoSEQ multiplex PCR; the TCRdb copy retains only in-frame clones and omits some. The sample yields roughly 45,000 clones, roughly 63% seen once. Input material: PBMCs. The genes are TRBV7-9 and TRBJ1-2, with a possible D match to TRBD1 (6 bases). The receptor's source is a man in his fifties or sixties in good health and CMV-seropositive. The CDR3 DNA sequence: TGTGCCAGCAGCCCTGGACAGAACTATGGCTACACCTTC. It translates to CASSPGQNYGYTF.